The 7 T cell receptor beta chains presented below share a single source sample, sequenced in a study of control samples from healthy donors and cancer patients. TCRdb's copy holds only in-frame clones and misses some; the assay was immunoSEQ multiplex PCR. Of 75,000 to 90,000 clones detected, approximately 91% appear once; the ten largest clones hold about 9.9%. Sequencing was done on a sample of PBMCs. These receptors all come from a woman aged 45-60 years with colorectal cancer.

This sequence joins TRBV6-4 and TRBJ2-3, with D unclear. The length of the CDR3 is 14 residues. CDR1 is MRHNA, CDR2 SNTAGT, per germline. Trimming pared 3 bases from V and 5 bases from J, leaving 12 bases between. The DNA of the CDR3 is TGTGCCAGCAGTGAGTCGGTTGATGGAGATACGCAGTATTTT. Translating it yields CASSESVDGDTQYF.

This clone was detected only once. CDR3 in DNA: TGTGCCAGCAGTTACTCCCTACAGGGATCTAATGAAAAACTGTTTTTT. Protein: CASSYSLQGSNEKLFF. The gene calls are TRBV6-5 and TRBJ1-4; perhaps TRBD1 as D (6 bases). The CDR3 extends over 16 amino acids. Germline CDR1 and CDR2: MNHEY and SVGAGI. The ends were cut back, 0 bases at V and 3 bases at J, with 11 bases in the middle.

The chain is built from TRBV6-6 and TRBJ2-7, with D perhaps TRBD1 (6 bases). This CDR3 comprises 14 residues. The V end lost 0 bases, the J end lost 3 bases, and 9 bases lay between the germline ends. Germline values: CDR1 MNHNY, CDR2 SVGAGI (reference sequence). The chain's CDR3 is CASSYSGTNYEQYV. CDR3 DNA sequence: TGTGCCAGCAGTTACTCGGGGACAAACTACGAGCAGTACGTC.

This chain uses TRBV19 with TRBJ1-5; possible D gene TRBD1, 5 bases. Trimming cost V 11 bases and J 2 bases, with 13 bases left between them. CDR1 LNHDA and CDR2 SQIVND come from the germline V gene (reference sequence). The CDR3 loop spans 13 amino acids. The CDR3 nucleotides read TGTGCCGCCGGCAGGGTTGGCAATCAGCCCCAGCATTTT. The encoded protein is CAAGRVGNQPQHF.

The CDR3 sequence is CASSEQGVYEQYV. CDR3 sequence (DNA): TGTGCCAGCAGTGAACAGGGGGTCTACGAGCAGTACGTC. This chain uses TRBV6-1 with TRBJ2-7, with 7 bases lining up with TRBD1. Losses at the gene ends were 2 bases for V and 3 bases for J; bases not matched to a gene: 1. CDR1 is MNHNS and CDR2 is SASEGT in the germline V gene. The CDR3 runs 13 residues.

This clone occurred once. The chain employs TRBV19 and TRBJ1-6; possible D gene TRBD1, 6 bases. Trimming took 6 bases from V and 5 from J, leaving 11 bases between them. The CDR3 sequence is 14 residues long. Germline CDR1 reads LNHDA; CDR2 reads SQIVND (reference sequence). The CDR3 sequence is CASRQGLDNSPLHF. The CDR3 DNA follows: TGTGCCAGTAGGCAGGGGCTCGATAATTCACCCCTCCACTTT.

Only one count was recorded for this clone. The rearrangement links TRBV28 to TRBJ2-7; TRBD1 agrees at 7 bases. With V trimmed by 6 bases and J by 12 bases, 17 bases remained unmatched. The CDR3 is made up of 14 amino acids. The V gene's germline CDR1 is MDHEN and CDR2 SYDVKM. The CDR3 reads CASSSGQLGPQLYV. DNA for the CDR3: TGTGCCAGCAGCTCGGGACAGCTCGGGCCCCAATTGTACGTC.